The rows below give T cell receptor beta chains drawn from one sample of a study of post-analysis software for immune sequencing data. MiXCR, applied by TCRdb to the PCR reads, yields one record per CDR3 protein. The repertoire holds hundreds of thousands of distinct CDR3 sequences, with under 70% as singletons. The sequenced sample consisted of blood. The receptors derive from a girl aged 5-17 years with multiple sclerosis. Both conserved end residues are trimmed from each CDR3. Each record gives: J gene, V gene, CDR3 protein.

J gene: TRBJ1-4; V gene: TRBV7-2; CDR3 protein: ASSVDRVPAGKLF
J gene: TRBJ2-5; V gene: TRBV20-1; CDR3 protein: SALGLAGGLTYKQY
J gene: TRBJ2-7; V gene: TRBV4-1; CDR3 protein: ASSQDPQQGRGQY
J gene: TRBJ2-4; V gene: TRBV20-1; CDR3 protein: SAGQVFNIQY
J gene: TRBJ2-1; V gene: TRBV20-1; CDR3 protein: SVDFNNEQF
J gene: TRBJ2-7; V gene: TRBV3-1; CDR3 protein: ASSQGQQLAYEQY
J gene: TRBJ2-7; V gene: TRBV20-1; CDR3 protein: SARVPGRVIYEQY
J gene: TRBJ1-2; V gene: TRBV6-2/TRBV6-3; CDR3 protein: ASSFLPWDRVNYGYT
J gene: TRBJ2-5; V gene: TRBV12-3/TRBV12-4; CDR3 protein: ASSRKSLGETQY
J gene: TRBJ2-7; V gene: TRBV20-1; CDR3 protein: SAHDRVNYEQY
J gene: TRBJ1-5; V gene: TRBV3-1; CDR3 protein: ASSQGGQGFGQPQH
J gene: TRBJ2-3; V gene: TRBV7-8; CDR3 protein: ASSPPGETDTQY
J gene: TRBJ2-1; V gene: TRBV27; CDR3 protein: ASSFGHGGEQF
J gene: TRBJ1-2; V gene: TRBV5-1; CDR3 protein: ASSPVEGYSLDGYT
J gene: NA; V gene: TRBV3-1; CDR3 protein: ASSHGSGRGDEQY
J gene: TRBJ2-5; V gene: TRBV3-1; CDR3 protein: ASSPKSRNPRETQY
J gene: TRBJ2-1; V gene: TRBV7-9; CDR3 protein: ASILSGRGYNEQF
J gene: TRBJ1-6; V gene: TRBV9; CDR3 protein: ASSVERDSGLGLH
J gene: TRBJ2-3; V gene: TRBV4-1; CDR3 protein: ASSTPGLAGDNEQY
J gene: TRBJ2-2; V gene: TRBV7-3; CDR3 protein: ASSTRQGRGPEGDGELF
J gene: TRBJ2-3; V gene: TRBV27; CDR3 protein: ASTKGFGIDTQY
J gene: TRBJ2-1; V gene: TRBV9; CDR3 protein: ASSGLGNNEQF
J gene: TRBJ2-5; V gene: TRBV5-1; CDR3 protein: ASTLGQGSTRGY
J gene: TRBJ2-3; V gene: TRBV14; CDR3 protein: ASSQVSPDTQY
J gene: TRBJ2-1; V gene: TRBV2; CDR3 protein: ASLKRESSYNEQF
J gene: TRBJ2-5; V gene: TRBV6-1; CDR3 protein: ASRRREARETQY
J gene: TRBJ2-1; V gene: TRBV6-5; CDR3 protein: ASSSNAPLAGVINEQF
J gene: TRBJ1-1; V gene: TRBV4-1; CDR3 protein: ASSPEQGGRTEAF
J gene: TRBJ2-7; V gene: TRBV25-1; CDR3 protein: ASSEYDGGQGRYEQY
J gene: TRBJ2-3; V gene: TRBV28; CDR3 protein: ASSKFTDTQY
J gene: TRBJ1-2; V gene: TRBV15; CDR3 protein: ATSRVGGNYGYT
J gene: TRBJ1-5; V gene: TRBV13; CDR3 protein: ARSLGGGQPQH
J gene: TRBJ1-2; V gene: TRBV28; CDR3 protein: ASSSRYGYT
J gene: TRBJ2-1; V gene: TRBV29-1; CDR3 protein: SAGSPSNEQF
J gene: TRBJ1-1; V gene: TRBV12-3/TRBV12-4; CDR3 protein: ASSPTGRGYTEAF
J gene: TRBJ2-1; V gene: TRBV5-4; CDR3 protein: ASSDRDWYNEQF
J gene: TRBJ2-5; V gene: TRBV7-9; CDR3 protein: ASSPSRGGVQETQY
J gene: TRBJ2-7; V gene: TRBV3-1; CDR3 protein: ASSRGLAGVPYEQY
J gene: TRBJ2-1; V gene: TRBV5-1; CDR3 protein: ASSLSPAEGEQF
J gene: TRBJ1-2; V gene: TRBV3-1; CDR3 protein: ASRGSNPRYGYT
J gene: TRBJ2-7; V gene: TRBV10-3; CDR3 protein: AISESQIGEQY
J gene: TRBJ2-6; V gene: TRBV5-1; CDR3 protein: ASSLVGTEYSSGANVLT
J gene: NA; V gene: TRBV5-1; CDR3 protein: ASSLVAGPAHEQY
J gene: TRBJ2-7; V gene: TRBV14; CDR3 protein: ASSRDGSRKDEQY
J gene: TRBJ2-1; V gene: TRBV5-1; CDR3 protein: ASSLGQIIGLAGPSNEQF
J gene: TRBJ2-3; V gene: TRBV12-3/TRBV12-4; CDR3 protein: ASSPRGQGRQTQY
J gene: TRBJ2-1; V gene: TRBV18; CDR3 protein: ASSPQGGLNNEQF
J gene: TRBJ1-2; V gene: TRBV29-1; CDR3 protein: SVSQGKGGYT
J gene: TRBJ2-3; V gene: TRBV7-9; CDR3 protein: ASSLPLGGSTDTQY
J gene: TRBJ1-2; V gene: TRBV15; CDR3 protein: ATSSQGTVYGYT